The sample holds a few counts of the clone carrying this TCR beta chain. The entry originates in a study of identical twins. V was clipped by 4 bases and J by 0 bases, with 13 bases between them. This CDR3 region has 17 residues. CDR1 is ENHRY, CDR2 SYGVKD, per germline. TCRdb re-derived calls from the 5' RACE reads in MiXCR, one entry per CDR3 protein. Seen here are nearly 650,000 distinct CDR3 sequences, about 7.6% observed once, and the top ten hold around 1.6%. This sample also belongs to another study, concerning yellow fever vaccine responses in identical twins.

V and J are TRBV10-3 and TRBJ2-6, with D possibly called TRBD1 or TRBD2 (5 bases each). The clonotype originates from a woman aged 18-29 years in good health. The sample consisted of PBMCs. The CDR3: CAISVGDGVSGANVLTF. The CDR3, as DNA: TGTGCCATCAGTGTAGGGGACGGAGTCTCTGGGGCCAACGTCCTGACTTTC.